This TCR beta chain was obtained from a study of blood T cell repertoires in COVID-19. Generated by immunoSEQ multiplex PCR, the TCRdb table keeps only in-frame clones and is missing some. The repertoire holds more than 95,000 clones, with roughly 87% as singletons. CDR1 is SGHRS and CDR2 is YFSETQ in the germline V gene. Germline trimming cut 0 bases from V and 7 bases from J; bases unmatched to any gene: 8. The CDR3 is 17 amino acids. The sequencing sample was made of peripheral blood. The TCR comes from a human donor in a cohort sampled during active COVID-19. The chain is built from TRBV5-1 and TRBJ2-1; 12 nucleotides match TRBD2. Written as DNA, the CDR3 is TGCGCCAGCAGCTTGGTCAGACTAGCGGGGGCCGGGAATGAGCAGTTCTTC. This gives the protein CASSLVRLAGAGNEQFF.